This is a list of T cell receptor beta chains from one sample in a study of T cell responses to AZD1222 COVID-19 vaccine. Libraries were prepared by immunoSEQ multiplex PCR; TCRdb keeps only in-frame clonotypes and omits some of them. This table has tens of thousands of clones, just over 85% appearing once. The sequencing used peripheral blood, collected on day 0 of AZD1222 vaccination. The receptors derive from an adult in good health. CDR3s include the opening cysteine and the closing phenylalanine or tryptophan. The D gene is left open where the match is weak. Size is omitted from some rows. Given values are once, few, many or a class for expanded clones.

cdr3_aa cdr3_nt clone_size d_call j_call v_call
CASSTGDSGETQYF TGTGCCAGCAGTACAGGGGACTCCGGGGAGACCCAGTACTTC - - TRBJ2-5 TRBV6-2/TRBV6-3
CASSPGRDTSWQYF TGTGCCAGCAGCCCGGGGCGGGACACCTCCTGGCAGTACTTC - - TRBJ2-7 TRBV5-4
CASSSQPGLGTEAFF TGTGCCAGCAGCTCGCAACCGGGACTGGGCACTGAAGCTTTCTTT - - TRBJ1-1 TRBV7-8
CASRQGAYLEQYF TGTGCCAGCAGACAGGGGGCGTACCTCGAGCAGTACTTC - TRBD1 TRBJ2-7 TRBV11-3
CASSPRQVIYGYTF TGTGCCAGCAGCCCCAGACAGGTTATCTATGGCTACACCTTC - - TRBJ1-2 TRBV7-2
CASHTGQYYNEQFF TGCGCCAGCCACACCGGACAGTATTACAATGAGCAGTTCTTC - - TRBJ2-1 TRBV5-1
CASSAAGGTGELFF TGTGCCAGCAGCGCAGCCGGGGGGACCGGGGAGCTGTTTTTT - TRBD2 TRBJ2-2 TRBV11-3
CASSLQGVLSMNTEAFF TGTGCCAGCAGCCTCCAGGGGGTCCTAAGCATGAACACTGAAGCTTTCTTT - TRBD1 TRBJ1-1 TRBV6-2/TRBV6-3
CSAEAETQYF TGCAGTGCTGAAGCGGAGACCCAGTACTTC - - TRBJ2-5 TRBV20-1
CASSFPLVSSYEQYF TGTGCCAGTAGTTTCCCGCTAGTAAGCTCCTACGAGCAGTACTTC - - TRBJ2-7 TRBV19
CASTPPGSGGMHTDTQYF TGTGCCAGCACCCCCCCAGGGTCAGGTGGGATGCACACAGATACGCAGTATTTT - - TRBJ2-3 TRBV5-5
CASSEPQREAFF TGTGCCAGCAGTGAGCCCCAACGGGAAGCTTTCTTT - - TRBJ1-1 TRBV28
CASSVGPGTPQGEQYF TGTGCCAGCAGCGTAGGGCCCGGTACCCCACAAGGGGAGCAGTACTTC - - TRBJ2-7 TRBV9
CASSFGGHEQYF TGTGCCAGCAGTTTCGGCGGGCACGAGCAGTACTTC - - TRBJ2-7 TRBV12-3/TRBV12-4
CASSKSPGQGNGYTF TGTGCCAGCAGTAAATCACCGGGACAGGGGAATGGCTACACCTTC - TRBD1 TRBJ1-2 TRBV6-4
CASSPNNEQFF TGTGCCAGCAGCCCGAACAATGAGCAGTTCTTC once - TRBJ2-1 TRBV6-5
CASSYMGNEQFF TGTGCCAGCAGCTACATGGGAAATGAGCAGTTCTTC - - TRBJ2-1 TRBV3-1/TRBV3-2
CASSARPGPNYGYTF TGTGCCAGCTCCGCCCGTCCAGGGCCAAACTATGGCTACACCTTC - - TRBJ1-2 TRBV2
CASSLELAGDTQYF TGTGCCAGCAGCTTGGAGCTAGCGGGAGATACGCAGTATTTT - TRBD2 TRBJ2-3 TRBV5-4
CASSLKTGNGYTF TGTGCCAGCAGCTTAAAGACAGGGAATGGCTACACCTTC - TRBD1 TRBJ1-2 TRBV7-3
CAWRDRTGWETQYF TGTGCCTGGAGGGATAGGACAGGTTGGGAGACCCAGTACTTC - TRBD1 TRBJ2-5 TRBV30
CASSRDRIRAKNIQYF TGTGCCAGCAGCCGGGACAGGATCCGAGCCAAAAACATTCAGTACTTC - TRBD1 TRBJ2-4 TRBV27
CASSLGRVSSTEAFF TGCGCCAGCAGCTTGGGCAGGGTTTCATCTACTGAAGCTTTCTTT - - TRBJ1-1 TRBV5-1
CASSFGQGNTEAFF TGTGCCAGCAGCTTCGGACAGGGGAACACTGAAGCTTTCTTT once TRBD1 TRBJ1-1 TRBV11-2
CASSLGAGGFHEQYF TGTGCCAGCAGCTTAGGTGCGGGGGGGTTCCACGAGCAGTACTTC few TRBD2 TRBJ2-7 TRBV11-2
CASSLGDLGTDTQYF TGCGCCAGCAGCTTGGGCGATTTGGGCACAGATACGCAGTATTTT - - TRBJ2-3 TRBV5-1
CASSLGGQGKETQYF TGTGCCAGCAGCTTAGGGGGACAGGGTAAAGAGACCCAGTACTTC - TRBD1 TRBJ2-5 TRBV7-7
CATIGRETVVDQYF TGTGCCACCATAGGACGGGAGACAGTGGTCGATCAGTACTTC - - TRBJ2-7 TRBV24-1
CASSLSSGAYNEQFF TGTGCCAGCAGCCTATCTAGCGGAGCGTACAATGAGCAGTTCTTC - TRBD2 TRBJ2-1 TRBV5-8
CASSPLQGLTNEKLFF TGTGCCAGCAGTCCTTTACAGGGCCTAACTAATGAAAAACTGTTTTTT - - TRBJ1-4 TRBV6-6
CASSGTDSYEQYF TGTGCCAGCAGCGGGACAGATTCCTACGAGCAGTACTTC - - TRBJ2-7 TRBV9
CASSQPLAGTGNEQFF TGCGCCAGCAGCCAACCTCTAGCGGGGACTGGGAATGAGCAGTTCTTC few TRBD2 TRBJ2-1 TRBV4-1
CASTPGVAANTGELFF TGCGCCAGCACCCCCGGGGTAGCGGCGAACACCGGGGAGCTGTTTTTT - - TRBJ2-2 TRBV4-1
CASSLLREVGTGELFF TGTGCCAGCAGCTTGCTCCGGGAGGTGGGCACCGGGGAGCTGTTTTTT - TRBD2 TRBJ2-2 TRBV7-3
CASSRQGSREQYF TGTGCCAGCAGCCGACAGGGTTCCCGCGAGCAGTACTTC - TRBD1 TRBJ2-7 TRBV7-8
CASSQELGPYEQYF TGCGCCAGCAGCCAAGAACTGGGGCCCTACGAGCAGTACTTC - - TRBJ2-7 TRBV4-3
CATSREGGGSYEQYF TGTGCCACCAGCAGAGAGGGGGGTGGCTCCTACGAGCAGTACTTC - - TRBJ2-7 TRBV15
CATSDPGYEQFF TGTGCCACCAGTGACCCAGGGTATGAGCAGTTCTTC - - TRBJ2-1 TRBV24-1
CASSLFANYGYTF TGTGCCAGCAGCTTATTCGCTAACTATGGCTACACCTTC once - TRBJ1-2 TRBV7-8
CASSEGWQRLSGYTF TGTGCCAGCAGTGAAGGGTGGCAGAGGCTATCTGGCTACACCTTC - - TRBJ1-2 TRBV6-1
CASSLQGLYGYTF TGTGCCAGCAGTTTGCAGGGTCTCTATGGCTACACCTTC - - TRBJ1-2 TRBV12-3/TRBV12-4
CASSQDGDRNDEQYF TGCGCCAGCAGCCAAGACGGGGACAGGAACGACGAGCAGTACTTC - TRBD1 TRBJ2-7 TRBV4-3
CASSGRLSTDTQYF TGTGCCAGCAGCGGGAGACTGAGCACAGATACGCAGTATTTT - - TRBJ2-3 TRBV5-6
CASSRALLETQYF TGTGCCAGCAGCCGAGCTTTGTTGGAGACCCAGTACTTC - - TRBJ2-5 TRBV7-6
CASSLTGSTNEKLFF TGTGCCAGTAGTCTGACCGGCTCAACTAATGAAAAACTGTTTTTT - - TRBJ1-4 TRBV19
CASSLDQGSGELFF TGTGCCAGCAGCTTAGATCAGGGTTCCGGGGAGCTGTTTTTT - - TRBJ2-2 TRBV11-3
CATSGSTGAHTEAFF TGTGCCACCAGTGGCTCGACAGGGGCTCACACTGAAGCTTTCTTT - TRBD1 TRBJ1-1 TRBV24-1
CASRTGGNSPLHF TGTGCCAGCCGGACAGGGGGAAATTCACCCCTCCACTTT - TRBD1 TRBJ1-6 TRBV3-1/TRBV3-2
CASRLGVSYNEQFF TGTGCCAGCAGATTGGGGGTTTCCTACAATGAGCAGTTCTTC many - TRBJ2-1 TRBV6-5
CASSQGQLTNYGYTF TGTGCCAGCAGCCAAGGACAGCTCACTAACTATGGCTACACCTTC once - TRBJ1-2 TRBV4-2
CASRKREEVWEKLFF TGTGCCAGCAGAAAACGGGAAGAGGTATGGGAAAAACTGTTTTTT - - TRBJ1-4 TRBV5-5
CAISDRATSGNTIYF TGTGCCATCAGTGATAGGGCTACCTCTGGAAACACCATATATTTT - - TRBJ1-3 TRBV10-3